These 20 T cell receptor beta chains share one sample of origin, sequenced in a study of cytomegalovirus exposure and HLA in healthy donors. PCR was performed using 60 Vbeta and 13 Jbeta primers. TCRdb's copy holds only in-frame clones and misses some; the assay was immunoSEQ multiplex PCR. The data show about 200,000 clones, 70% to 80% seen once. Sequencing input: PBMCs. The source of these receptors is a woman aged 45 to 65 in good health and CMV-seronegative.

This clone was observed once. The genes are TRBV5-1 and TRBJ1-5; D gene uncertain. V lost 3 bases and J 7 bases, leaving 11 bases between the germline ends. Germline CDR1 and CDR2: SGHRS and YFSETQ. This CDR3 is 13 amino acids long. The chain's CDR3 is CASSWTGKQPQHF. In DNA, the CDR3 is TGCGCCAGCAGCTGGACTGGAAAACAGCCCCAGCATTTT.

This clone was found a few times. This specimen includes other DNA sequences encoding the same CDR3. The chain is built from TRBV5-4 and TRBJ2-7; weak D call: TRBD2 (5 bases). Deletions cut 0 bases from V and 0 bases from J, with 7 bases between. This CDR3 spans 14 amino acids. In germline, CDR1 is SGHNT, CDR2 YYREEE (reference sequence). In DNA, the CDR3 is TGTGCCAGCAGCTTGGGAGGGAGCTCCTACGAGCAGTACTTC. Its protein product is CASSLGGSSYEQYF.

In the case of this clone: The missing conserved phenylalanine or tryptophan at the end of this CDR3 makes a read error likely. The genes are TRBV7-9 and TRBJ1-2; 11 nucleotides agree with TRBD1. V was pared by 5 bases and J by 7 bases, with 9 bases of the junction left unmatched. The germline V gene encodes CDR1 SEHNR and CDR2 FQNEAQ (reference sequence). The CDR3 has 15 residues. The CDR3 loop reads CASSLSGTGGSGYTL. The CDR3 DNA reads TGTGCCAGCAGCCTATCCGGGACAGGGGGGTCTGGCTACACCCTC.

The V gene is TRBV21-1, the J gene TRBJ1-5. TRBV21-1 is a pseudogene locus. The CDR3 consists of 17 residues. CDR3 sequence: CASSVPPGTKTNQPQHF. CDR3 coding DNA: TGTGCCAGCAGCGTCCCGCCAGGGACTAAGACCAATCAGCCCCAGCATTTT.

The chain employs TRBV11-3 and TRBJ2-1, with 10 bases aligning to TRBD2. Germline V gives CDR1 SGHNT, CDR2 YENEEA. The V and J ends lost 5 bases and 6 bases, in that order; junction bases with no gene match: 4. CDR3 length: 14 amino acids. CDR3 in amino acids: CASSPGLASNEQFF. The CDR3 region has the DNA TGTGCCAGCAGCCCGGGACTAGCGAGCAATGAGCAGTTCTTC.

About this clone itself: Other DNA sequences in the same sample also yield this CDR3. V usage is TRBV5-1 and J usage is TRBJ1-3; the match to TRBD1 covers 9 bases. V lost 3 bases, J lost 0 bases, and 10 bases stayed unmatched. The germline V gene has CDR1 SGHRS and CDR2 YFSETQ. CDR3 size: 18 residues. As DNA, the CDR3 is TGCGCCAGCAGCTCGACCCCGGGACAGGGTTCCTCTGGAAACACCATATATTTT. Translating it yields CASSSTPGQGSSGNTIYF. The full variable domain, completed using reference TRBV5-1 and TRBJ1-3, is KAGVTQTPRYLIKTRGQQVTLSCSPISGHRSVSWYQQTPGQGLQFLFEYFSETQRNKGNFPGRFSGRQFSNSRSEMNVSTLELGDSALYLCASSSTPGQGSSGNTIYFGEGSWLTVV.

This chain joins TRBV27 and TRBJ2-2, with 7 positions matching TRBD2. CDR3 length: 17 amino acids. The V and J ends lost 3 bases and 2 bases, in that order; junction bases with no gene match: 9. The germline V gene has CDR1 MNHEY and CDR2 SMNVEV (reference sequence). The CDR3 reads CASSFGRISFNTGELFF. Written as DNA, the CDR3 is TGTGCCAGCAGTTTCGGGAGGATCAGCTTTAACACCGGGGAGCTGTTTTTT.

The chain combines TRBV2 with TRBJ2-3; TRBD2 matches 10 bases. This CDR3 contains 15 residues. The germline CDR1 and CDR2 sequences are SNHLY and FYNNEI. V shed 8 bases and J 4 bases; nucleotides not matched to a gene: 9. DNA for the CDR3: TGTGCCAGCCACCTAGCGGGAGTGTCTGCAGATACGCAGTATTTT. Translating gives CASHLAGVSADTQYF.

V gene TRBV7-9 combines with J gene TRBJ2-5, with D perhaps TRBD1 (6 bases). The J call could be wrong; TRBJ2-7 is a better fit for the DNA end. CDR1 and CDR2 from the germline V gene are SEHNR and FQNEAQ (reference sequence). The CDR3 runs 14 residues. The CDR3 sequence: CASSSTGSSYEQYF. The CDR3 bases are TGTGCCAGCAGCTCGACAGGTAGCTCCTACGAGCAGTACTTC.

The V call is TRBV7-8, the J call TRBJ2-7, with D perhaps matching TRBD2 (7 bases). Germline loops: CDR1 SGHVS, CDR2 FQNEAQ. CDR3 length equals 15 residues. Trimming took 7 bases from V and 7 from J, leaving 23 bases between them. CDR3 sequence (DNA): TGTGCCAGCACCTCGAGGGGGGGGCCCACGGGGGAGCAGTACTTC. Protein sequence: CASTSRGGPTGEQYF.

This chain connects TRBV7-9 to TRBJ1-3; TRBD1 might be the D (6 bases). Germline V CDR1 and CDR2: SEHNR, FQNEAQ (reference sequence). This CDR3 has 17 residues. Between the trimmed V and J ends, which lost 6 bases and 2 bases, there was a span of 20 bases. The DNA for the CDR3 is TGTGCCAGCAGTTATCAATTTCCTACAGGGCCTGGAAACACCATATATTTT. It specifies CASSYQFPTGPGNTIYF. Variable domain in full (rest from reference TRBV7-9 and TRBJ1-3): DTGVSQNPRHKITKRGQNVTFRCDPISEHNRLYWYRQTLGQGPEFLTYFQNEAQLEKSRLLSDRFSAERPKGSFSTLEIQRTEQGDSAMYLCASSYQFPTGPGNTIYFGEGSWLTVV.

The V gene is TRBV9, the J gene TRBJ1-3; D is possibly TRBD1 (5 bases). Per germline, CDR1 SGDLS and CDR2 YYNGEE. With 0 bases removed from V and 2 bases from J, the gap between germline ends came to 6 bases. This CDR3 has 14 amino acids. The CDR3 loop is CASSVARAGNTIYF. For the CDR3, the DNA is TGTGCCAGCAGCGTAGCCAGGGCTGGAAACACCATATATTTT. Filled out from reference TRBV9 and TRBJ1-3, the complete variable domain reads DSGVTQTPKHLITATGQRVTLRCSPRSGDLSVYWYQQSLDQGLQFLIQYYNGEERAKGNILERFSAQQFPDLHSELNLSSLELGDSALYFCASSVARAGNTIYFGEGSWLTVV.

The rearrangement links TRBV5-8 to TRBJ1-1; 10 bases align to TRBD1. V lost 4 bases and J lost 7; bases outside the gene matches: 10. CDR3 length equals 15 residues. Germline CDR1 is SGHTS and CDR2 is YDEGEE. The CDR3 sequence: CASSKGQGRQDEAFF. DNA of the CDR3: TGTGCCAGCAGCAAGGGACAGGGGAGGCAGGATGAAGCTTTCTTT.

The rearrangement uses TRBV7-6 and TRBJ2-3; TRBD2 is a possible D gene (6 bases). Per the germline V gene, CDR1 is SGHVS and CDR2 is FNYEAQ. The CDR3 is made up of 14 amino acids. V dropped 4 bases and J dropped 4 bases, with 12 bases sitting between them. The CDR3 loop is CASSSAGGPDTQYF. The CDR3 DNA sequence: TGTGCCAGCAGCTCCGCCGGGGGACCAGATACGCAGTATTTT.

The chain combines TRBV29-1 with TRBJ2-7, with 11 positions matching TRBD1. The CDR3 is made up of 14 amino acids. V shed 6 bases, J shed 5 bases, and the junction held 9 bases outside the gene matches. Germline V gene lookup returns CDR1 SQVTM and CDR2 ANQGSEA. The DNA for the CDR3 is TGCAGCGTCGGATGGACAGGGGGCTCTAACGAGCAGTACTTC. This gives the protein CSVGWTGGSNEQYF.

This rearrangement joins TRBV18 to TRBJ1-2, with D perhaps matching TRBD1 (6 bases). Trimming removed 3 bases from V and 4 bases from J, with 15 bases in between. CDR3 length: 15 residues. Germline CDR1 KGHSH, CDR2 LQKENI. This CDR3 is CASSPRGGEGYGYTF. The CDR3 DNA reads TGTGCCAGCTCACCGAGAGGGGGGGAAGGCTATGGCTACACCTTC.

The chain combines TRBV29-1 with TRBJ1-1; D ambiguous. CDR3 length equals 10 residues. Looked up from germline, CDR1 is SQVTM and CDR2 is ANQGSEA. Trimming removed 7 bases from V and 1 base from J, with 4 bases in between. Here the CDR3 DNA reads TGCAGCGCTACGAACACTGAAGCTTTCTTT. It specifies CSATNTEAFF. Full variable domain (missing parts from reference TRBV29-1 and TRBJ1-1): SAVISQKPSRDICQRGTSLTIQCQVDSQVTMMFWYRQQPGQSLTLIATANQGSEATYESGFVIDKFPISRPNLTFSTLTVSNMSPEDSSIYLCSATNTEAFFGQGTRLTVV.

This chain joins TRBV7-2 and TRBJ1-2, with 7 positions matching TRBD1. Per the germline V gene, CDR1 is SGHTA and CDR2 is FQGNSA. V lost 4 bases and J lost 6; bases outside the gene matches: 5. This CDR3 region has 13 residues. The CDR3 is CASSYTGANGYTF. The DNA of the CDR3 is TGTGCCAGCAGCTACACAGGGGCTAATGGCTACACCTTC. Full variable domain (missing parts from reference TRBV7-2 and TRBJ1-2): GAGVSQSPSNKVTEKGKDVELRCDPISGHTALYWYRQSLGQGLEFLIYFQGNSAPDKSGLPSDRFSAERTGGSVSTLTIQRTQQEDSAVYLCASSYTGANGYTFGSGTRLTVV.

The rearrangement uses TRBV6-1 and TRBJ1-5; TRBD1 matches 9 bases. Unmatched junction bases numbered 3, after V lost 0 bases and J lost 6 bases. Germline V gene lookup returns CDR1 MNHNS and CDR2 SASEGT. The CDR3 contains 15 residues. The CDR3 is CASSEAGTGLQPQHF. As DNA, the CDR3 is TGTGCCAGCAGTGAAGCCGGGACAGGGCTTCAGCCCCAGCATTTT.

This chain connects TRBV5-1 to TRBJ2-7, with 7 bases aligning to TRBD2. Germline V gene sequence: CDR1 SGHRS, CDR2 YFSETQ. This CDR3 is 16 amino acids long. With 0 bases clipped from V and 2 bases from J, the junction kept 8 bases outside the gene matches. The chain's CDR3 is CASSLALGRGTYEQYF. The DNA of the CDR3 is TGCGCCAGCAGCTTGGCCTTGGGGCGGGGGACCTACGAGCAGTACTTC. The full variable domain, its missing parts supplied by reference TRBV5-1 and TRBJ2-7, is KAGVTQTPRYLIKTRGQQVTLSCSPISGHRSVSWYQQTPGQGLQFLFEYFSETQRNKGNFPGRFSGRQFSNSRSEMNVSTLELGDSALYLCASSLALGRGTYEQYFGPGTRLTVT.